These 24 T cell receptor beta chains originate from one sample sequenced in a study of T cells in localized non-small cell lung cancer. The data were produced by immunoSEQ multiplex PCR, yet TCRdb's version contains in-frame clones alone and is incomplete. The sample shows 25,000 to 35,000 clones, 70% to 90% of them seen only once. The sample was peripheral blood mononuclear cells, taken before any cancer treatment. The receptors derive from a woman aged 40-69 years with stage III lung adenocarcinoma.

This chain joins TRBV9 and TRBJ2-6, with TRBD1 as a possible D gene (7 bases). The CDR3 is made up of 16 amino acids. V dropped 4 bases and J dropped 2 bases, with 13 bases sitting between them. Per germline, CDR1 SGDLS and CDR2 YYNGEE. The DNA of the CDR3 is TGTGCCAGCAGCTCCAGGGGGGCCCCTGGGGCCAACGTCCTGACTTTC. Amino acids: CASSSRGAPGANVLTF.

V and J are TRBV7-2 and TRBJ1-1, with 8 bases lining up with TRBD1. The germline gives CDR1 SGHTA, CDR2 FQGNSA. The CDR3 is made up of 13 amino acids. Trimming removed 8 bases from V and 7 bases from J; junction bases left unmatched: 9. CDR3 amino acids: CASAAQGASEAFF. CDR3 bases: TGTGCCAGCGCCGCGCAGGGGGCTAGTGAAGCTTTCTTT.

V gene TRBV7-8 combines with J gene TRBJ1-6; TRBD1 is a possible D gene (6 bases). Between the trimmed V and J ends, which lost 1 base and 7 bases, there was a span of 17 bases. The CDR3 extends over 17 amino acids. Per germline, CDR1 SGHVS and CDR2 FQNEAQ. The CDR3 region has the DNA TGTGCCAGCAGCTTAGTGGGGGCAGGAGGCCCCAATTCACCCCTCCACTTT. Translating it yields CASSLVGAGGPNSPLHF.

This chain joins TRBV5-1 and TRBJ2-1; 7 nucleotides agree with TRBD2. Germline V gene lookup returns CDR1 SGHRS and CDR2 YFSETQ. V lost 2 bases and J lost 0; bases outside the gene matches: 2. This CDR3 spans 15 amino acids. CDR3 region: CASSFSGSSYNEQFF. Written as DNA, the CDR3 is TGCGCCAGCAGCTTTAGCGGGTCCTCCTACAATGAGCAGTTCTTC.

The V gene is TRBV19, the J gene TRBJ1-1, with D perhaps TRBD1 (5 bases). Trimming cost V 7 bases and J 8 bases, with 17 bases left between them. The CDR3 spans 13 residues. Germline-derived CDR1 and CDR2 are LNHDA and SQIVND (reference sequence). CDR3 in amino acids: CASTPGAGGEAFF. In nucleotides, the CDR3 is TGTGCCAGTACCCCCGGGGCTGGAGGAGAAGCTTTCTTT.

Here the CDR3 reads CASSLDGANRSRAFF. In DNA form, the CDR3 reads TGCGCCAGCAGCTTGGATGGGGCTAACCGATCCAGGGCTTTCTTT. The chain recombines TRBV5-1 with TRBJ1-1; D possibly corresponds to TRBD1 (5 bases). Germline lookup yields CDR1 SGHRS and CDR2 YFSETQ. Trimming cost V 0 bases and J 11 bases, with 20 bases left between them. The CDR3 has 15 residues.

This rearrangement joins TRBV5-6 to TRBJ2-7, with a tentative D call TRBD2 (6 bases). Germline CDR1 reads SGHDT; CDR2 reads YYEEEE. V dropped 6 bases and J dropped 5 bases, with 21 bases sitting between them. This CDR3 spans 15 amino acids. The DNA of the CDR3 is TGTGCCAGCATCCAAGGACGGGACTTCCTCCACGAGCAGTACTTC. This encodes CASIQGRDFLHEQYF.

The table lists this clone with a count of one. J is TRBJ2-7 and V is TRBV5-6; the D gene is possibly TRBD2 (6 bases). This CDR3 comprises 15 residues. Germline loops: CDR1 SGHDT, CDR2 YYEEEE. Trimming took off 3 bases at V and 0 bases at J, with 13 bases between the two ends. The CDR3: CASSWGRGSSYEQYF. In nucleotides, the CDR3 is TGTGCCAGCAGCTGGGGCCGGGGGAGCTCCTACGAGCAGTACTTC.

This sequence joins TRBV19 and TRBJ1-4; TRBD1 matches at 10 bases. Germline V lookup: CDR1 LNHDA, CDR2 SQIVND (reference sequence). The CDR3 extends over 15 amino acids. Trimming at V came to 5 bases and at J to 5 bases, leaving 5 bases not matched to a gene. This CDR3 reads CASSPPGQGNEKLFF. For the CDR3, the DNA is TGTGCCAGTAGTCCCCCGGGACAGGGGAATGAAAAACTGTTTTTT.

The V and J genes are TRBV9 and TRBJ2-1, with TRBD2 identical over 8 bases. The CDR3 is 15 residues long. After removal of 5 bases from V and 0 bases from J, the junction contained 4 bases not matched to a gene. Germline lookup yields CDR1 SGDLS and CDR2 YYNGEE. The CDR3 DNA reads TGTGCCAGCAGTTTGAGCGGGAGCTCCTACAATGAGCAGTTCTTC. It codes for CASSLSGSSYNEQFF. The full variable domain, completed using reference TRBV9 and TRBJ2-1, is DSGVTQTPKHLITATGQRVTLRCSPRSGDLSVYWYQQSLDQGLQFLIQYYNGEERAKGNILERFSAQQFPDLHSELNLSSLELGDSALYFCASSLSGSSYNEQFFGPGTRLTVL.

The chain couples TRBV23-1 to TRBJ2-3; 12 bases align to TRBD2. TRBV23-1 is reported as an ORF; its role is uncertain. The CDR3 length is 17 residues. After removal of 8 bases from V and 2 bases from J, the junction contained 11 bases not matched to a gene. The DNA for the CDR3 is TGCGCCAGCGGCGGGTATTGGACTAGCGGGGCCACAGATACGCAGTATTTT. Translation: CASGGYWTSGATDTQYF.

The chain joins TRBV2 to TRBJ2-1, with a tentative D call TRBD1 (6 bases). The CDR3 extends over 15 amino acids. V gave up 5 bases and J gave up 6 bases, with 17 bases separating them. Germline V lookup: CDR1 SNHLY, CDR2 FYNNEI. Here the CDR3 DNA reads TGTGCCAGCAGTACCTCGCCAAACAGGGCCAATGAGCAGTTCTTC. Translating gives CASSTSPNRANEQFF.

The chain uses TRBV18 and TRBJ2-5; 7 bases agree with TRBD1. The CDR3 is 14 amino acids. V trimming: 3 bases; J trimming: 2 bases; junction bases outside the gene matches: 3. Germline-derived CDR1 and CDR2 are KGHSH and LQKENI. This chain's CDR3 is CASSPGQIQETQYF. CDR3 nucleotide sequence: TGTGCCAGCTCACCGGGACAGATTCAAGAGACCCAGTACTTC.

The gene calls are TRBV6-6 and TRBJ2-1; 7 positions agree with TRBD2. Germline CDR1 MNHNY, CDR2 SVGAGI (reference sequence). J was trimmed by 6 bases and V by 6 bases; bases with no gene match: 14. This CDR3 is built from 16 residues. CDR3 sequence (DNA): TGTGCCAGCAGCAGTACGGCCGGGGGGAATACCAATGAGCAGTTCTTC. Amino acids: CASSSTAGGNTNEQFF.

Turning to this clone: Here the CDR3 omits its conserved ending phenylalanine or tryptophan, so a read error is the likely source. The limits of the CDR3 on the DNA are not certain, so only TCRdb's listed CDR3 is given. The V and J genes are TRBV5-1 and TRBJ1-6. The CDR3 is 10 residues long, counting both termini. Germline V CDR1 and CDR2: SGHRS, YFSETQ. This CDR3 reads CASSPPTGED.

This rearrangement joins TRBV4-1 to TRBJ2-1; possibly TRBD1 for D (6 bases). Trimming shortened V by 1 base and J by 10 bases, and 8 bases separated the two germline ends. CDR1 is MGHRA and CDR2 is YSYEKL in the germline V gene. The CDR3 covers 12 residues. CDR3 DNA: TGCGCCAGCAGCCAAGCTGACAGGGAGCAGTTCTTC. Translation gives CASSQADREQFF.

V usage is TRBV5-5 and J usage is TRBJ1-3; D gene unclear. Germline V gives CDR1 SGHKS, CDR2 YYEKEE (reference sequence). The CDR3 is 13 residues long. V was pared by 3 bases and J by 8 bases, with 12 bases between. As DNA, the CDR3 is TGTGCCAGCAGCTCCGACCCGGAGTACACCATATATTTT. Translation gives CASSSDPEYTIYF.

Here the CDR3 reads CAWSPGRYGYTF. The CDR3 DNA is TGTGCCTGGAGTCCAGGCCGGTATGGCTACACCTTC. The chain couples TRBV30 to TRBJ1-2; D gene unclear. CDR1 is GTSNPN, CDR2 SVGIG, per germline (reference sequence). The CDR3 spans 12 residues. V was trimmed by 2 bases and J by 5 bases, leaving 9 bases between them.

The rearrangement uses TRBV11-2 and TRBJ2-2; D unclear. CDR3 length: 15 amino acids. CDR1 and CDR2 (germline): SGHAT, FQNNGV. V was clipped by 4 bases and J by 1 base, with 10 bases between them. The CDR3 spells CASSSSSGNTGELFF. The CDR3 region has the DNA TGTGCCAGCAGCTCCAGTTCAGGGAACACCGGGGAGCTGTTTTTT.

V is TRBV19 and J is TRBJ1-1, with D perhaps TRBD1 (6 bases). Trimming removed 6 bases at V and 1 base at J, with 18 bases between. Germline CDR1 LNHDA, CDR2 SQIVND (reference sequence). This CDR3 spans 16 amino acids. The CDR3: CASRPTLGHGNTEAFF. In DNA form, the CDR3 reads TGTGCCAGTAGGCCCACCTTGGGACACGGGAACACTGAAGCTTTCTTT.

This chain connects TRBV5-8 to TRBJ2-6; no clear D. From germline, CDR1 is SGHTS and CDR2 YDEGEE. The CDR3 has 14 amino acids. With 3 bases removed from V and 3 bases from J, the gap between germline ends came to 7 bases. In DNA, the CDR3 is TGTGCCAGCAGCTGGAGAAGTGGGGCCAACGTCCTGACTTTC. Translated, it gives CASSWRSGANVLTF. Variable domain in full (rest from reference TRBV5-8 and TRBJ2-6): EAGVTQSPTHLIKTRGQQATLRCSPISGHTSVYWYQQALGLGLQFLLWYDEGEERNRGNFPPRFSGRQFPNYSSELNVNALELEDSALYLCASSWRSGANVLTFGAGSRLTVL.

The gene calls are TRBV7-9 and TRBJ2-7; D is possibly TRBD2 (5 bases). The CDR3 is 14 residues long. Looked up from germline, CDR1 is SEHNR and CDR2 is FQNEAQ (reference sequence). Trimming cost V 2 bases and J 2 bases, with 10 bases left between them. DNA for the CDR3: TGTGCCAGCAGCTTAAGGACGGGGACCTACGAGCAGTACTTC. It is translated as CASSLRTGTYEQYF.

The chain employs TRBV4-3 and TRBJ2-2; D is undetermined. Germline values: CDR1 LGHNA, CDR2 YSLEER. The CDR3 runs to 15 residues. Trimming pared 2 bases from V and 0 bases from J, leaving 7 bases between. In DNA form, the CDR3 reads TGCGCCAGCAGCCAATTGAGCGCGAACACCGGGGAGCTGTTTTTT. Protein: CASSQLSANTGELFF.

V usage is TRBV5-1 and J usage is TRBJ1-1; tentative D call: TRBD1 (5 bases). CDR1 and CDR2 from the germline V gene are SGHRS and YFSETQ. Trimming stripped 5 bases from V and 1 base from J, with 9 bases between. This CDR3 is 13 amino acids long. CDR3: CASRTASNTEAFF. CDR3 coding DNA: TGCGCCAGCAGGACAGCATCGAACACTGAAGCTTTCTTT.